This T cell receptor (beta chain) was sequenced for a study of blood T cell repertoires in COVID-19. In the study overall: The samples span acute and convalescent COVID-19 from the United States, Italy and Spain. The cDNA or gDNA used as material had been derived from T cells, B-cell-depleted T cells, or PBMCs.

Study members were between 18 and 89 years old and lived in 25 or so US regions. Germline V lookup: CDR1 ENHRY, CDR2 SYGVKD. The ends lost 11 bases at V and 9 bases at J; junction bases unmatched: 13. The CDR3 totals 14 residues. Sequencing was performed with immunoSEQ multiplex PCR; in TCRdb, only in-frame clones are kept and a portion is missing. The top ten clones hold 0.7% to 0.95% of a sample with 350,000 to 450,000 clones, approximately 93% of them seen once. The clonotype comes from a middle-aged woman who had been exposed to COVID-19. J is TRBJ1-5 and V is TRBV10-3; 10 positions match TRBD1. Material for sequencing was PBMCs or T cells enriched from blood (not recorded which). The CDR3 reads CASTTGGTGGPQHF. In DNA form, the CDR3 reads TGTGCCTCAACGACAGGGGGCACGGGTGGGCCCCAGCATTTT.